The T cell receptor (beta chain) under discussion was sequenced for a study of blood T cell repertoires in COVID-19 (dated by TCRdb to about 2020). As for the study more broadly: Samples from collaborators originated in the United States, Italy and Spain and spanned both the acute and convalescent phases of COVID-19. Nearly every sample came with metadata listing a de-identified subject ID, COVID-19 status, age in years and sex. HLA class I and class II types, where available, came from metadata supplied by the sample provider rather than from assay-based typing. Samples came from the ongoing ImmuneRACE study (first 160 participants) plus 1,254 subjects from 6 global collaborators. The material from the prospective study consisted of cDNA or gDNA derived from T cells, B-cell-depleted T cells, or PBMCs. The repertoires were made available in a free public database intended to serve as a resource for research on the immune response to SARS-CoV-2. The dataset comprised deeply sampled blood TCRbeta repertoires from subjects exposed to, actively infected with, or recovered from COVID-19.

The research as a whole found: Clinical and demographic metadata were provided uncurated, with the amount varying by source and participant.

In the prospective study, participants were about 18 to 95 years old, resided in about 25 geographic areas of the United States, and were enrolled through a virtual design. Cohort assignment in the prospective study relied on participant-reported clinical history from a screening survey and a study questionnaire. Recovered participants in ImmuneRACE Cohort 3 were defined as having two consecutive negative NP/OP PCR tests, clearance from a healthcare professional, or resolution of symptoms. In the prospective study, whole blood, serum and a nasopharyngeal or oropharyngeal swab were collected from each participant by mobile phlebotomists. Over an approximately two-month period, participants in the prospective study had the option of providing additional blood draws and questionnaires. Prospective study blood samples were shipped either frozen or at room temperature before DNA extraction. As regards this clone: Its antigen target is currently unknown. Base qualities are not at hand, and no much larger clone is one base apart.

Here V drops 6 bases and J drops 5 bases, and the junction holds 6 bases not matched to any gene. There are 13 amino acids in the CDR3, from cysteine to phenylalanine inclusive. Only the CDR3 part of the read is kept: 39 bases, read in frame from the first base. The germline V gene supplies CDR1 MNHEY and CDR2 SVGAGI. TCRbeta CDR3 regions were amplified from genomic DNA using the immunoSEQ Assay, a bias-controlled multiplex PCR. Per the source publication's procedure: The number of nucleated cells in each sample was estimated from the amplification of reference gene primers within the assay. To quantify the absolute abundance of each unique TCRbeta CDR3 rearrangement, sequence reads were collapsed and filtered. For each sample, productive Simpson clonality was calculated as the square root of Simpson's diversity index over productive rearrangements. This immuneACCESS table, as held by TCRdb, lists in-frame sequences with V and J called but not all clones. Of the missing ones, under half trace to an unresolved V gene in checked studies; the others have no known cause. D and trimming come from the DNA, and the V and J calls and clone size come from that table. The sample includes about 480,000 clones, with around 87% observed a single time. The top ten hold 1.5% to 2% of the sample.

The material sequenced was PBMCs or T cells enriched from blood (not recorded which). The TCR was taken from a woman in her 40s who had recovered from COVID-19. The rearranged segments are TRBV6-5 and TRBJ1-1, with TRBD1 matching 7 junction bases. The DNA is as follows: TGTGCCAGCAGCGGACAGGATGGAACTGAAGCTTTCTTT. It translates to CASSGQDGTEAFF.